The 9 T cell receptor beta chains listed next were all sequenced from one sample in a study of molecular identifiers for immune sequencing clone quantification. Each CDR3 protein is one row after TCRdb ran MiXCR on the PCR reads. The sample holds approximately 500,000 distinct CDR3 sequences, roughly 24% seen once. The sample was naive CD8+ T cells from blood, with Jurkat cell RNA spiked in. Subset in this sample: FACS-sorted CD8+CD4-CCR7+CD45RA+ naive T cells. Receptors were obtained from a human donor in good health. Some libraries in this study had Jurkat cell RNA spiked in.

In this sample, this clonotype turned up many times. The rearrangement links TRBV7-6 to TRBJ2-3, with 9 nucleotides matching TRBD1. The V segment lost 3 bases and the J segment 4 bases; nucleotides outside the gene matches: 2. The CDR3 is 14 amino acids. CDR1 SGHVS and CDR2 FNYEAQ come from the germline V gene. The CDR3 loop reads CASSLTGGADTQYF. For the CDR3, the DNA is TGTGCCAGCAGCTTGACAGGGGGAGCAGATACGCAGTATTTT.

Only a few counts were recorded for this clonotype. CDR3 coding DNA: TGTGCCAGCAGTACCCTCGGACAGGAAGCTGGCGAGCAGTACTTC. Amino acids: CASSTLGQEAGEQYF. The chain joins TRBV6-6 to TRBJ2-7; the match to TRBD1 covers 7 bases. V shed 5 bases and J 6 bases; nucleotides not matched to a gene: 13. Germline CDR1 MNHNY, CDR2 SVGAGI (reference sequence). CDR3 size: 15 residues.

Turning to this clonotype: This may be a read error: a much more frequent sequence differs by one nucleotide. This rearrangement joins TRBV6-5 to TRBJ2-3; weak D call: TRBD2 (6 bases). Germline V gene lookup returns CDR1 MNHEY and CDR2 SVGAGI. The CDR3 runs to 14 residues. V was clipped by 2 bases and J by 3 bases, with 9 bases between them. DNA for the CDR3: TGTGCCAGCAGTTACAATGGGAGGACAGATACGCAGTATTTT. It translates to CASSYNGRTDTQYF.

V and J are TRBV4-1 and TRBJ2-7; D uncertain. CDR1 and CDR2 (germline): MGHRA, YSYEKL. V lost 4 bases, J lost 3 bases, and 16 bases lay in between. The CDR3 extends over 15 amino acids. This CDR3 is CASSPIGQLLYEQYF. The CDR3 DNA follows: TGCGCCAGCAGCCCGATTGGTCAGCTACTCTACGAGCAGTACTTC.

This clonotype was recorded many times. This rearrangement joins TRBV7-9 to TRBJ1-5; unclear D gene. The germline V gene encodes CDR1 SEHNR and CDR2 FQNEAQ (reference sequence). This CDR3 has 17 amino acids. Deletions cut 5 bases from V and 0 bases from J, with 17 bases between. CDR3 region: CASSPADDLYSNQPQHF. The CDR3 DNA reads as TGTGCCAGCAGCCCAGCGGACGACCTTTATAGCAATCAGCCCCAGCATTTT.

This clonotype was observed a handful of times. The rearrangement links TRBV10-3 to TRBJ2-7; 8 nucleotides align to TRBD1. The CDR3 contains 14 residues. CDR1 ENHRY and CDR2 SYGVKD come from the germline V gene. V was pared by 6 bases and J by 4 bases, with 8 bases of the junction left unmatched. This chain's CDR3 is CAISLGQEIYEQYF. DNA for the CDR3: TGTGCCATCAGCCTGGGACAGGAGATATACGAGCAGTACTTC.

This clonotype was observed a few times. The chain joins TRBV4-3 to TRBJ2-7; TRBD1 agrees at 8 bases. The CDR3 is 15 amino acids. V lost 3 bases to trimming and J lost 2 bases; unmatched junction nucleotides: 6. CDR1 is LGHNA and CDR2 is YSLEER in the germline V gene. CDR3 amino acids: CASSHGTGDTYEQYF. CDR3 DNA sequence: TGCGCCAGCAGCCACGGGACAGGCGACACCTACGAGCAGTACTTC.

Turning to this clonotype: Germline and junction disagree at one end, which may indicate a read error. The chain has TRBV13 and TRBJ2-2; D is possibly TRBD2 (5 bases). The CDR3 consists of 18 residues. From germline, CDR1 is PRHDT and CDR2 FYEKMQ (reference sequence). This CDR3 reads CASRPWTEDLSNTGELSF. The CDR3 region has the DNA TGTGCCAGCAGACCCTGGACCGAAGACCTTTCGAACACCGGGGAGCTGTCTTTT.

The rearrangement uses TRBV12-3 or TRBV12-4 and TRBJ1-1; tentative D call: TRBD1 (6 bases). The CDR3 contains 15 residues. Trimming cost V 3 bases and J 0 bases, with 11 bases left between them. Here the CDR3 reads CASSFDDRLNTEAFF. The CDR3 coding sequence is TGTGCCAGCAGTTTTGACGACAGGTTGAACACTGAAGCTTTCTTT.